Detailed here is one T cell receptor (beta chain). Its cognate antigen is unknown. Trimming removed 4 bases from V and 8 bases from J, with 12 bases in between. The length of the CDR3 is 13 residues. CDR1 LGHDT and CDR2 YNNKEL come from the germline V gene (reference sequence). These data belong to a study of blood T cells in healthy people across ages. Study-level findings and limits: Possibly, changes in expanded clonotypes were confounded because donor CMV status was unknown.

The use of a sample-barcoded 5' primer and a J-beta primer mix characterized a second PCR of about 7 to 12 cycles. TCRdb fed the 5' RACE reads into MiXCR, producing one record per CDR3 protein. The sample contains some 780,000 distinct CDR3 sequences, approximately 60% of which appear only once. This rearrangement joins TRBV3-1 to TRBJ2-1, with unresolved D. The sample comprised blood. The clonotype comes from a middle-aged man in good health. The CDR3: CASSPISVHEQFF. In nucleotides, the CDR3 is TGTGCCAGCAGCCCAATATCGGTCCATGAGCAGTTCTTC.